These 13 T cell receptor beta chains came from one sample sequenced in a study of T cells in localized non-small cell lung cancer. TCRdb's copy holds only in-frame clones and misses some; the assay was immunoSEQ multiplex PCR. The sample carries more than 100,000 clones, more than 70% recorded once. The sample was peripheral blood, taken before any cancer treatment. The receptors here all came from a female donor older than 55 with stage I lung adenocarcinoma.

This clone came up once. The genes are TRBV7-9 and TRBJ2-3; D gene ambiguous. Germline-derived CDR1 and CDR2 are SEHNR and FQNEAQ (reference sequence). Trimming took off 3 bases at V and 3 bases at J, with 10 bases between the two ends. The length of the CDR3 is 14 residues. In DNA form, the CDR3 reads TGTGCCAGCAGCTTCGGGTTTTTAACAGATACGCAGTATTTT. It is translated as CASSFGFLTDTQYF.

The chain joins TRBV28 to TRBJ2-1; perhaps TRBD2 as D (6 bases). CDR1 MDHEN and CDR2 SYDVKM come from the germline V gene. The V end was cut by 10 bases, the J end by 5 bases, with 15 bases between. The CDR3 has 13 residues. CDR3 nucleotide sequence: TGTGCCACCGGGGGTAGCGGAAACAATGAGCAGTTCTTC. It codes for CATGGSGNNEQFF.

The rearrangement uses TRBV13 and TRBJ1-4; maybe TRBD1 (5 bases). V gave up 3 bases and J gave up 6 bases, with 14 bases separating them. CDR3 length: 15 amino acids. Germline V gene sequence: CDR1 PRHDT, CDR2 FYEKMQ (reference sequence). For the CDR3, the DNA is TGTGCCAGCAGCTTGGGCCAGGTCAGGGATGAAAAACTGTTTTTT. It yields the protein CASSLGQVRDEKLFF.

The gene calls are TRBV11-3 and TRBJ2-7; TRBD2 might be the D (6 bases). Germline assignment: CDR1 SGHNT and CDR2 YENEEA. The CDR3 is 13 amino acids. V lost 5 bases and J lost 2, with 10 bases in between. The CDR3 DNA reads TGTGCCAGCAGCCCGGAGGGAACCTACGAGCAGTACTTC. Encoded protein: CASSPEGTYEQYF.

The chain joins TRBV7-9 to TRBJ1-5; perhaps TRBD1 as D (5 bases). The CDR3 is made up of 12 amino acids. The V gene's germline CDR1 is SEHNR and CDR2 FQNEAQ (reference sequence). V dropped 5 bases and J dropped 7 bases, with 9 bases sitting between them. DNA of the CDR3: TGTGCCAGCAGCCGGGACGGGCAGCCCCAGCATTTT. Protein product: CASSRDGQPQHF.

CDR3 region: CASKVLITGYNEQFF. In DNA form, the CDR3 reads TGTGCCAGCAAGGTCCTTATAACGGGGTACAATGAGCAGTTCTTC. The chain joins TRBV2 to TRBJ2-1; D is possibly TRBD2 (5 bases). V lost 7 bases, J lost 4 bases, and 17 bases lay in between. Germline V gene lookup returns CDR1 SNHLY and CDR2 FYNNEI. This CDR3 spans 15 amino acids.

As DNA, the CDR3 is TGCGCCAGCAGCTTGGGAGGGACAGGGGCATCCTACGAGCAGTACTTC. This encodes CASSLGGTGASYEQYF. The chain has TRBV5-1 and TRBJ2-7; 10 bases line up with TRBD1. Looked up from germline, CDR1 is SGHRS and CDR2 is YFSETQ. The ends lost 0 bases at V and 1 base at J; junction bases unmatched: 4. The CDR3 is 16 residues long. Supplemented by reference TRBV5-1 and TRBJ2-7, the full variable domain reads KAGVTQTPRYLIKTRGQQVTLSCSPISGHRSVSWYQQTPGQGLQFLFEYFSETQRNKGNFPGRFSGRQFSNSRSEMNVSTLELGDSALYLCASSLGGTGASYEQYFGPGTRLTVT.

The chain combines TRBV7-7 with TRBJ2-3; 10 bases fit TRBD2. CDR3 size: 16 residues. CDR1 is SSHAT and CDR2 is FNYEAQ in the germline V gene (reference sequence). With 5 bases clipped from V and 2 bases from J, the junction kept 7 bases outside the gene matches. The CDR3 loop is CASSPGLAGATDTQYF. DNA of the CDR3: TGTGCCAGCAGCCCCGGGCTAGCGGGAGCCACAGATACGCAGTATTTT.

The genes are TRBV30 and TRBJ2-2, with a tentative D call TRBD1 (6 bases). Germline V CDR1 and CDR2: GTSNPN, SVGIG (reference sequence). This CDR3 has 13 residues. V was trimmed by 4 bases and J by 8 bases, leaving 14 bases between them. CDR3 amino acids: CAWTRGLAGELFF. CDR3 bases: TGTGCCTGGACCAGGGGATTGGCTGGGGAGCTGTTTTTT.

The chain carries TRBV18 and TRBJ1-1; TRBD1 is a possible D gene (6 bases). This CDR3 comprises 14 residues. Germline CDR1 reads KGHSH; CDR2 reads LQKENI. V lost 0 bases, J lost 4 bases, and 9 bases lay in between. In DNA form, the CDR3 reads TGTGCCAGCTCACCACCGGGAGGGGGCACTGAAGCTTTCTTT. Amino acids: CASSPPGGGTEAFF.

The chain joins TRBV19 to TRBJ2-1, with 9 bases matching TRBD1. In germline, CDR1 is LNHDA, CDR2 SQIVND (reference sequence). The CDR3 runs to 16 residues. V shed 5 bases and J 7 bases; nucleotides not matched to a gene: 12. The CDR3 loop reads CASSERDRVVLNEQFF. CDR3 nucleotide sequence: TGTGCCAGTAGTGAACGGGACAGGGTTGTCCTTAATGAGCAGTTCTTC.

This clone came up once. The chain joins TRBV10-2 to TRBJ2-5; weak D call: TRBD1 (5 bases). The CDR3 is 13 amino acids. V dropped 4 bases and J dropped 3 bases, with 9 bases sitting between them. From germline, CDR1 is WSHSY and CDR2 SAAADI. The CDR3 coding sequence is TGCGCCAGCAGTGCGGGCAGGGAAGAGACCCAGTACTTC. Amino acid sequence: CASSAGREETQYF.

The chain carries TRBV5-1 and TRBJ2-4; a possible D gene is TRBD2 (6 bases). Germline CDR1 is SGHRS and CDR2 is YFSETQ. With 4 bases removed from V and 6 bases from J, the gap between germline ends came to 8 bases. This CDR3 has 12 residues. The DNA of the CDR3 is TGCGCCAGCAGCGACGGGGGAAACATTCAGTACTTC. This codes for CASSDGGNIQYF. Variable domain in full (rest from reference TRBV5-1 and TRBJ2-4): KAGVTQTPRYLIKTRGQQVTLSCSPISGHRSVSWYQQTPGQGLQFLFEYFSETQRNKGNFPGRFSGRQFSNSRSEMNVSTLELGDSALYLCASSDGGNIQYFGAGTRLSVL.